Sequencing of this T cell receptor beta chain was carried out in a study of human T cells and chemical hapten exposure. The germline V and J ends were trimmed by 5 bases and 2 bases, with 17 bases remaining between them. This CDR3 is built from 15 residues. Germline CDR1 SQVTM, CDR2 ANQGSEA. TCRdb reprocessed the RACE reads via MiXCR and lists one record per CDR3 protein. The sample lists roughly 250,000 distinct CDR3 sequences; 7.5% to 9% were seen once. Time point noted: pre-sensitization, week 0. The treatment here: therapeutic diphenylcyclopropenone sensitization with weekly scalp DPC. This clonotype came up a few times.

The material sequenced was whole blood, taken in connection with sensitization to the hapten diphenylcyclopropenone (DPC). The rearrangement links TRBV29-1 to TRBJ2-3; D might be TRBD2 (6 bases). This TCR derives from a woman aged 40 to 50 with alopecia areata. Some clones in this sample may be carry-over from other donors' samples. The DNA of the CDR3 is TGCAGCGTTACGCGGGACTTTCTAAACACAGATACGCAGTATTTT. Translating gives CSVTRDFLNTDTQYF.